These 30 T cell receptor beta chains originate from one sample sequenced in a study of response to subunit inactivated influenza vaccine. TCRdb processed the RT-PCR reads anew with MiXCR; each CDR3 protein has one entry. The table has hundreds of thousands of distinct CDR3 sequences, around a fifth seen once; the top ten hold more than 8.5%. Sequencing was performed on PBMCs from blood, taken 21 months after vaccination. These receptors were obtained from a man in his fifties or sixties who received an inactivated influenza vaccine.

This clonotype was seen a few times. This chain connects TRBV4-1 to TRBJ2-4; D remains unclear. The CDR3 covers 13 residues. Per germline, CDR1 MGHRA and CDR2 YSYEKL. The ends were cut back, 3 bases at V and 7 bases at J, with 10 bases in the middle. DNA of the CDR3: TGCGCCAGCAGCCAGGAAGGGATGAACATTCAGTACTTC. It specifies CASSQEGMNIQYF.

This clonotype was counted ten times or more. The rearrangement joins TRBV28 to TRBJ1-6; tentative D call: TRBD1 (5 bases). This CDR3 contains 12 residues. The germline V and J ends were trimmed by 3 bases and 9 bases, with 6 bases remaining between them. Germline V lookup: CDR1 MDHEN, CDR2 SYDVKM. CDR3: CASSFGGSPLHF. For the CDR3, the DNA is TGTGCCAGCAGTTTCGGGGGTTCACCCCTCCACTTT.

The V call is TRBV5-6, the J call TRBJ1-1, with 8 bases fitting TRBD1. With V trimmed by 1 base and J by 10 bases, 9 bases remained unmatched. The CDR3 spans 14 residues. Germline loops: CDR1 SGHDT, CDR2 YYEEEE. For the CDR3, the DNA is TGTGCCAGCAGCTTGCTGCAGGGGGCAGCTGCAGCTTTCTTT. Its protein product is CASSLLQGAAAAFF. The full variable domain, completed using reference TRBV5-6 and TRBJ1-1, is DAGVTQSPTHLIKTRGQQVTLRCSPKSGHDTVSWYQQALGQGPQFIFQYYEEEERQRGNFPDRFSGHQFPNYSSELNVNALLLGDSALYLCASSLLQGAAAAFFGQGTRLTVV.

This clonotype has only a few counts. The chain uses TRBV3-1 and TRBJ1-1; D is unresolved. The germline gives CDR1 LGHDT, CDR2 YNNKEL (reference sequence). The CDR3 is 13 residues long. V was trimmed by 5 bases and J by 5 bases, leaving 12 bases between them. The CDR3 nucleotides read TGTGCCAGCAGCTTCGACGGTCGGACTGAAGCTTTCTTT. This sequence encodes CASSFDGRTEAFF.

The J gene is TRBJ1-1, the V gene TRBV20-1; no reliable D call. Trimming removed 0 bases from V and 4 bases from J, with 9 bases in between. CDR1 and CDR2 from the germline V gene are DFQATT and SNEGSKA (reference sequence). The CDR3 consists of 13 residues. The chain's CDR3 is CSARETRGTEAFF. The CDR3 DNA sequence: TGCAGTGCTAGAGAGACCCGGGGCACTGAAGCTTTCTTT.

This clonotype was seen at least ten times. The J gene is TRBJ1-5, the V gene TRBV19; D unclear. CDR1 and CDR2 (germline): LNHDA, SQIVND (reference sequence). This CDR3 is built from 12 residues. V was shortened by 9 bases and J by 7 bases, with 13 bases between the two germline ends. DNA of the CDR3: TGTGCCAGCTGGGCCCTAGGCCAGCCCCAGCATTTT. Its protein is CASWALGQPQHF.

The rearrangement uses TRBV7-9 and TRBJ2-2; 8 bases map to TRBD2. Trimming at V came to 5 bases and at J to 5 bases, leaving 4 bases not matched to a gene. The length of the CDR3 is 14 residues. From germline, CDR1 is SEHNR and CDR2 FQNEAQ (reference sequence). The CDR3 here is CASSPTSVTGELFF. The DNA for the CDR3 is TGTGCCAGCAGCCCGACTAGCGTTACCGGGGAGCTGTTTTTT.

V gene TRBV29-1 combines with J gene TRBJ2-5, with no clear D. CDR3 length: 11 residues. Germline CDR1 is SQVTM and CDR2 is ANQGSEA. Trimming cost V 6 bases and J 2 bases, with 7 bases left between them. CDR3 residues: CSVAQQETQYF. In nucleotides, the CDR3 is TGCAGCGTAGCCCAGCAAGAGACCCAGTACTTC.

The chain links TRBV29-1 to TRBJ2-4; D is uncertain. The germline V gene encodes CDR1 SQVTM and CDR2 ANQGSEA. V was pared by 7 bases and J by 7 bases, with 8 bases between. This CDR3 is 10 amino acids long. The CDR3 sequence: CSAADNIQYF. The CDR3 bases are TGCAGCGCCGCCGACAACATTCAGTACTTC. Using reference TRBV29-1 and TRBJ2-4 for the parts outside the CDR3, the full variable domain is SAVISQKPSRDICQRGTSLTIQCQVDSQVTMMFWYRQQPGQSLTLIATANQGSEATYESGFVIDKFPISRPNLTFSTLTVSNMSPEDSSIYLCSAADNIQYFGAGTRLSVL.

The CDR3 DNA follows: TGTGCCAGCAGTTTCTTCGGGCCCGGTGGAGCTTTCTTT. Its protein is CASSFFGPGGAFF. The chain links TRBV6-2 or TRBV6-3 to TRBJ1-1, with D hard to call. Germline assignment: CDR1 MNHEY and CDR2 SVGEGT. Trimming removed 4 bases at V and 10 bases at J, with 16 bases between. This CDR3 comprises 13 residues.

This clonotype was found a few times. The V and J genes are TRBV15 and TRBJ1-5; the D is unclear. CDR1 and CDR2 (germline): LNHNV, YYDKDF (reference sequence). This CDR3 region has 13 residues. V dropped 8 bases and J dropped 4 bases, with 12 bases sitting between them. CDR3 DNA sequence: TGTGCCACCCGTGGAGGGCTTAATCAGCCCCAGCATTTT. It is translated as CATRGGLNQPQHF.

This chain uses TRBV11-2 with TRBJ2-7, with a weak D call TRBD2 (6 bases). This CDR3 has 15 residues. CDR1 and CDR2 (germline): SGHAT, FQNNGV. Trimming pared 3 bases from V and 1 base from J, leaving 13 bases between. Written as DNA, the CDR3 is TGTGCCAGCAGCTTGAGCGGGCGCGGGTCCTACGAGCAGTACTTC. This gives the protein CASSLSGRGSYEQYF.

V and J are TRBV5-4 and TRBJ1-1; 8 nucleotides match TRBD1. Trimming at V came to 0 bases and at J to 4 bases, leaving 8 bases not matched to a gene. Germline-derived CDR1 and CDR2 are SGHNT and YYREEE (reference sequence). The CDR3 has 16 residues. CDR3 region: CASSLVPSTGVTEAFF. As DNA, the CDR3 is TGTGCCAGCAGCTTGGTCCCCTCGACAGGGGTCACTGAAGCTTTCTTT. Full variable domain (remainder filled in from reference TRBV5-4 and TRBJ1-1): ETGVTQSPTHLIKTRGQQVTLRCSSQSGHNTVSWYQQALGQGPQFIFQYYREEENGRGNFPPRFSGLQFPNYSSELNVNALELDDSALYLCASSLVPSTGVTEAFFGQGTRLTVV.

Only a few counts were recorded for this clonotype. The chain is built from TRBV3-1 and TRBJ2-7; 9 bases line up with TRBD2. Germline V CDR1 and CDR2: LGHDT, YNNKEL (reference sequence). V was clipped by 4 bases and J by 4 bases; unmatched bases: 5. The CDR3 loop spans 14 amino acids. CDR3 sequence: CASSRSGSAYEQYF. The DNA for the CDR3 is TGTGCCAGCAGCCGTAGCGGGAGTGCTTACGAGCAGTACTTC.

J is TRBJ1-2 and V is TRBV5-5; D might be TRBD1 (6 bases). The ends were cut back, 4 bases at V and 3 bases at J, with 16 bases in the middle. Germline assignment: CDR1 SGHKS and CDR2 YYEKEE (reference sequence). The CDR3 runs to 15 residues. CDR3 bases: TGTGCCAGCAGCCTAGACAGGAGCTCCCACTATGGCTACACCTTC. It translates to CASSLDRSSHYGYTF.

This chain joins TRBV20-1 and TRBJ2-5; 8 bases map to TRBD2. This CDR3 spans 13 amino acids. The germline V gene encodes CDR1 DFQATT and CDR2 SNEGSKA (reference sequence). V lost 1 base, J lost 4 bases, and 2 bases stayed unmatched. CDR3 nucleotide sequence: TGCAGTGCTAGAGTAGGGACTAGAGAGACCCAGTACTTC. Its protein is CSARVGTRETQYF.

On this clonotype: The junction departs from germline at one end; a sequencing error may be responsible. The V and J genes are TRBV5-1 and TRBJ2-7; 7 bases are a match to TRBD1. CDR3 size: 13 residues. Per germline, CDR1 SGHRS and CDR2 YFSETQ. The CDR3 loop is CATSRTGPYEQYF. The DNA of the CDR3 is TGCGCCACCAGCAGGACAGGACCTTACGAGCAGTACTTC.

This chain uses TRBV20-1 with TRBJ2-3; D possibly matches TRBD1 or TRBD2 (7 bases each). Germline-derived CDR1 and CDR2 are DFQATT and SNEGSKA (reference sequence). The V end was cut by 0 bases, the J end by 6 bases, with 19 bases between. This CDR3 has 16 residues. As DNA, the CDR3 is TGCAGTGCTAGAGAGAGGGGAGGGGGCTATACTGATACGCAGTATTTT. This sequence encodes CSARERGGGYTDTQYF.

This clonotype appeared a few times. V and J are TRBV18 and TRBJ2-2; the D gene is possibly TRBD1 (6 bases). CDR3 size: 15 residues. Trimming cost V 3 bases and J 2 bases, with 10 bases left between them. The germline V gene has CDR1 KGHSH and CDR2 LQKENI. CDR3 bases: TGTGCCAGCTCACCTGACAGGATTAACACCGGGGAGCTGTTTTTT. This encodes CASSPDRINTGELFF.

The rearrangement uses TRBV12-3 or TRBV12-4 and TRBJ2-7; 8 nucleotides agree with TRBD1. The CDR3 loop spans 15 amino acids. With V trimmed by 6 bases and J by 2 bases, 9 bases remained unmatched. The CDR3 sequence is CASSNTGTGAYEQYF. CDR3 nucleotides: TGTGCCAGCAGCAACACCGGGACAGGTGCCTACGAGCAGTACTTC.

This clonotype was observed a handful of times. The CDR3 region has the DNA TGTGCCAGCAGCTTAGTTGACAGAGGAAACACCATATATTTT. Its protein is CASSLVDRGNTIYF. V and J are TRBV7-8 and TRBJ1-3; tentatively, D is TRBD1 (5 bases). Germline V gives CDR1 SGHVS, CDR2 FQNEAQ. V dropped 1 base and J dropped 4 bases, with 8 bases sitting between them. The CDR3 loop spans 14 amino acids.

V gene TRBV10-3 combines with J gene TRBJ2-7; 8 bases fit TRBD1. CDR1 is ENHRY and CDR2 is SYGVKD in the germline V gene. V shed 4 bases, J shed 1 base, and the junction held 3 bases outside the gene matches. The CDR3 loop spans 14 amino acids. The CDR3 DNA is TGTGCCATCAGTGGGAGACAGGGGTCCTACGAGCAGTACTTC. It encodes CAISGRQGSYEQYF.

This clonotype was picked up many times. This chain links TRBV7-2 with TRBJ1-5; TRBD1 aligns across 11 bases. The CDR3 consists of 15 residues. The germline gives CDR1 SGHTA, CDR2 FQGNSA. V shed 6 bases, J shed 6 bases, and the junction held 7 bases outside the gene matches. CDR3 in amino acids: CASSLVGTGGQPQHF. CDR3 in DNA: TGTGCCAGCAGTCTTGTCGGGACAGGGGGTCAGCCCCAGCATTTT.

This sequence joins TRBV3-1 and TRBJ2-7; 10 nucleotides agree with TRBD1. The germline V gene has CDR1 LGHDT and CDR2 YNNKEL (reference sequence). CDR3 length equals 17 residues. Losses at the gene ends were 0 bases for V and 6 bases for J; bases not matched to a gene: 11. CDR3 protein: CASSQDLMGQGSAEQYF. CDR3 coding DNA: TGTGCCAGCAGCCAAGATTTAATGGGACAGGGGTCCGCCGAGCAGTACTTC.

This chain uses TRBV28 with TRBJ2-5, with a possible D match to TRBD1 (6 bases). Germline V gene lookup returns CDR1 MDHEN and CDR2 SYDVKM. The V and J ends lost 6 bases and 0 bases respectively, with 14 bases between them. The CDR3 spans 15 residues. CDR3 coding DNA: TGTGCCAGCAGATGGACAGCCGCGTACCAAGAGACCCAGTACTTC. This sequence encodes CASRWTAAYQETQYF.

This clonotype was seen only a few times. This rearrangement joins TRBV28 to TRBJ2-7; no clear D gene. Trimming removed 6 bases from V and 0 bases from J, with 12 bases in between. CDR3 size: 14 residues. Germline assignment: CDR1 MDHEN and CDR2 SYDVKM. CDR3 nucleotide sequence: TGTGCCAGCAGCCTGTCGGACGGCTCCTACGAGCAGTACTTC. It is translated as CASSLSDGSYEQYF.

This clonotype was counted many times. The CDR3 reads CSVLPRDRNINYGYTF. The CDR3 DNA reads as TGCAGCGTACTCCCCCGGGACAGGAATATAAACTATGGCTACACCTTC. The chain uses TRBV29-1 and TRBJ1-2; the match to TRBD1 covers 8 bases. J was trimmed by 2 bases and V by 6 bases; bases with no gene match: 14. The germline V gene has CDR1 SQVTM and CDR2 ANQGSEA. The CDR3 runs 16 residues.

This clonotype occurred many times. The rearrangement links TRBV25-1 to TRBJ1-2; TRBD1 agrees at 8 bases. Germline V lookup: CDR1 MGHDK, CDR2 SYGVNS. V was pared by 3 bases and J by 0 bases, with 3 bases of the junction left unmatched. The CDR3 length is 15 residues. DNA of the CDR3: TGTGCCAGCAGTGACAGGGGGCAAGCTAACTATGGCTACACCTTC. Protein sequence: CASSDRGQANYGYTF.

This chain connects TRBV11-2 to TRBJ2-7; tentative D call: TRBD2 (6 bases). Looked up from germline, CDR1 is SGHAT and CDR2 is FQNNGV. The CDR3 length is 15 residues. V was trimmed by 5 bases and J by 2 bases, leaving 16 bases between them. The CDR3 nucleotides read TGTGCCAGCAGCCGCATCGGCGGGACCACCTACGAGCAGTACTTC. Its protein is CASSRIGGTTYEQYF.

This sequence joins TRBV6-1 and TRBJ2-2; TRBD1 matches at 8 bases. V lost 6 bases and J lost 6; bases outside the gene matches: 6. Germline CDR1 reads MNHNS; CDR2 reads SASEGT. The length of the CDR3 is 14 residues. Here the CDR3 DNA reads TGTGCCAGCAGATCCACGACAGGGGCCGGGGAGCTGTTTTTT. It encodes CASRSTTGAGELFF.